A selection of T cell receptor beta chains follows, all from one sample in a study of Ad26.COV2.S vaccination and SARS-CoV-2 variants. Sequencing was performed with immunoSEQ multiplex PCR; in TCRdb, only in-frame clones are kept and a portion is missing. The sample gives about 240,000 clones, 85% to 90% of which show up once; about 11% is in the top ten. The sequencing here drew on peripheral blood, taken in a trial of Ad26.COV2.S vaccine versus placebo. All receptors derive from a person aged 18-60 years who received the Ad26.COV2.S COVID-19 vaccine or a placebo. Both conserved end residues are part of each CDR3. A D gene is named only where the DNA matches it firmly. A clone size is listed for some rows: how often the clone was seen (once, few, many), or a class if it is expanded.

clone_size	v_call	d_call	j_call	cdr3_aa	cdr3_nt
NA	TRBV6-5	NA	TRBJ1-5	CASKEAEGLHQPQHF	TGTGCCAGCAAGGAGGCGGAGGGGCTCCATCAGCCCCAGCATTTT
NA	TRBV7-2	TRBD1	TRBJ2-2	CASSPKGTGRFVGELFF	TGTGCCAGCAGCCCAAAAGGGACAGGGCGATTTGTCGGGGAGCTGTTTTTT
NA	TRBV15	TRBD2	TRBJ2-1	CATSRDRVMGLAGALNEQFF	TGTGCCACCAGCAGAGATAGGGTTATGGGACTAGCGGGAGCCCTCAATGAGCAGTTCTTC
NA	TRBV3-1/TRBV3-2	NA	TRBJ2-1	CASSQDSWRSYNEQFF	TGTGCCAGCAGCCAAGATTCCTGGCGGTCCTACAATGAGCAGTTCTTC
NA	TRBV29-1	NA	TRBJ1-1	CSVEGNTEAFF	TGCAGCGTTGAAGGAAACACTGAAGCTTTCTTT
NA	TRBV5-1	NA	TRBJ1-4	CASSLAGAATNEKLFF	TGCGCCAGCAGCTTGGCCGGGGCCGCAACTAATGAAAAACTGTTTTTT
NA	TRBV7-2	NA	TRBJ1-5	CASSLAQGLSNQPQHF	TGTGCCAGCAGCTTAGCGCAGGGACTTAGCAATCAGCCCCAGCATTTT
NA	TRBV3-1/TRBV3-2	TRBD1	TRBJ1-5	CASSQLRRGRSQPQHF	TGTGCCAGCAGCCAACTCCGAAGGGGGCGAAGTCAGCCCCAGCATTTT
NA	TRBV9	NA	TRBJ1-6	CASSGGGNSPLHF	TGTGCCAGCAGCGGCGGAGGTAATTCACCCCTCCACTTT
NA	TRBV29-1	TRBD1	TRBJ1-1	CSVGGLTGRDTEAFF	TGCAGCGTTGGGGGCTTGACAGGGAGGGACACTGAAGCTTTCTTT
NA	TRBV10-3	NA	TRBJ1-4	CAISATVPNEKLFF	TGTGCCATCAGTGCCACAGTCCCTAATGAAAAACTGTTTTTT
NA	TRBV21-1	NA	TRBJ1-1	CASSRTDTRNTEAFF	TGTGCCAGCAGCAGAACGGACACCAGGAACACTGAAGCTTTCTTT
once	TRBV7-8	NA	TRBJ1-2	CASSLAQDYGYTF	TGTGCCAGCAGCTTAGCACAGGACTATGGCTACACCTTC
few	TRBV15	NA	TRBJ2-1	CATSRDLGQPNEQFF	TGTGCCACCAGCAGAGACCTAGGACAGCCGAATGAGCAGTTCTTC
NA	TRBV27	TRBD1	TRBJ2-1	CASSSRTGTGGYEQFF	TGTGCCAGCAGTTCCAGAACCGGGACAGGGGGCTATGAGCAGTTCTTC
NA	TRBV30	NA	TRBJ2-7	CAWREQVRYEQYF	TGTGCCTGGAGGGAACAGGTTCGCTACGAGCAGTACTTC
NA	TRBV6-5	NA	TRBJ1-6	CASSYSGTVISPLHF	TGTGCCAGCAGTTACTCCGGGACGGTCATCTCACCCCTCCACTTT
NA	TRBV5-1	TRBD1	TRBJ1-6	CASSLQGATAANSPLHF	TGCGCCAGCAGCTTGCAGGGGGCCACGGCGGCAAATTCACCCCTCCACTTT
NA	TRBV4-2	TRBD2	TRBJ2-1	CASSRNGRTLSSYNEQFF	TGTGCCAGCAGCCGGAACGGGAGGACTCTGAGCTCCTACAATGAGCAGTTCTTC
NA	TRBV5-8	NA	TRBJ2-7	CASSPATYEQYF	TGTGCCAGCAGCCCTGCTACCTACGAGCAGTACTTC
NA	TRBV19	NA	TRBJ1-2	CASTPGLTFYGYTF	TGTGCCAGTACCCCAGGACTGACTTTTTATGGCTACACCTTC
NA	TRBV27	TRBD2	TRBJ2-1	CASRWGLAGGPHYNEQFF	TGTGCCAGCAGATGGGGACTAGCGGGGGGGCCTCACTACAATGAGCAGTTCTTC
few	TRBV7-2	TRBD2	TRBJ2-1	CASSFRGGRYNEQFF	TGTGCCAGCAGCTTCCGGGGGGGTCGGTACAATGAGCAGTTCTTC
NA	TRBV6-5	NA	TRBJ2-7	CASSYAGQSSGEQYF	TGTGCCAGCAGTTACGCCGGGCAGAGCTCTGGCGAGCAGTACTTC